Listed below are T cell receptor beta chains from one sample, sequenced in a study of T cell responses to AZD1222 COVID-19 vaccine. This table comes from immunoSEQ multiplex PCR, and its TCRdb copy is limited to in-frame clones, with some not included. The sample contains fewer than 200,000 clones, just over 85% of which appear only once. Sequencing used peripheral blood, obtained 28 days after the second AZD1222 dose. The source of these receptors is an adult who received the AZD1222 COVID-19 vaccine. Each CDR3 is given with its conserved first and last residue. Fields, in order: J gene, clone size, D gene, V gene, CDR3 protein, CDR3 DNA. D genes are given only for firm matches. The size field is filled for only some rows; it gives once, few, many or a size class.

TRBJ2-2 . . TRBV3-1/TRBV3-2 CASSETPTGPANTGELFF TGTGCCAGCAGCGAGACCCCCACAGGGCCTGCGAACACCGGGGAGCTGTTTTTT
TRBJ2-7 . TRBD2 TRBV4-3 CASSQGPGLALEQYF TGCGCCAGCAGCCAAGGCCCGGGACTAGCTCTCGAGCAGTACTTC
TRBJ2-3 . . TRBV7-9 CASSLTTSTDTQYF TGTGCCAGCAGCTTAACGACTAGCACAGATACGCAGTATTTT
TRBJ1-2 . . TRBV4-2 CASSQDPGEGYGYTF TGTGCCAGCAGCCAAGACCCAGGTGAGGGGTATGGCTACACCTTC
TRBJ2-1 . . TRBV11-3 CASSLGYRGGEQFF TGTGCCAGCAGCTTAGGATACAGGGGAGGTGAGCAGTTCTTC
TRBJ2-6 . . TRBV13 CASSRRETGANVLTF TGTGCCAGCAGCCGGAGGGAAACTGGGGCCAACGTCCTGACTTTC
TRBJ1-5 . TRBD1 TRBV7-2 CASSYGQGRPQHF TGTGCCAGCAGTTACGGACAGGGGAGACCCCAGCATTTT
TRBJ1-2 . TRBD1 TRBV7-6 CASSPGGVGGYTF TGTGCCAGCAGCCCAGGGGGGGTGGGCGGCTACACCTTC
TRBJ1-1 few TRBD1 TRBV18 CASSPPGRGSVAAFF TGTGCCAGCTCACCTCCGGGCAGGGGGTCCGTGGCGGCTTTCTTT
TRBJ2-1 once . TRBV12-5 CASGRPSSYNEQFF TGTGCTAGTGGTCGACCGTCCTCCTACAATGAGCAGTTCTTC
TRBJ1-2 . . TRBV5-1 CASSPSSNRADGYTF TGCGCCAGCAGCCCATCCTCAAACAGGGCGGATGGCTACACCTTC
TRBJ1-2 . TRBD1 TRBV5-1 CASSMTGGAKGYTF TGCGCCAGCAGCATGACAGGGGGCGCGAAGGGCTACACCTTC
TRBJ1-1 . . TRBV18 CASSAVGGKGEAFF TGTGCCAGCTCAGCGGTGGGGGGGAAGGGTGAAGCTTTCTTT
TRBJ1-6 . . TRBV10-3 CAIRAGQTVNSPLHF TGTGCCATCAGAGCGGGACAAACCGTAAATTCACCCCTCCACTTT